Following are 17 T cell receptor beta chains from one sample sequenced in a study of beta chain features in type 1 diabetes. Study-level results: A moderate, significant TCRB CDR3 shortening appeared in type 1 diabetes across four CD4+ subsets.

The antigens for these receptors are not known. The investigators reverse transcribed all of the isolated RNA, so they sequenced expressed TCRB transcripts. Sequenced by immunoSEQ multiplex PCR; TCRdb stores in-frame clones only, minus some. Altogether hundreds of thousands of clones are present, roughly an eighth being singletons, with the ten largest covering 0.022%. Sequencing was done on a sample of naive CD4+ T cells from blood. Receptor source: a man between 18 and 35 years old with type 1 diabetes.

A note on this clone: The sample has other DNA sequences that encode this CDR3 too. V gene TRBV29-1 combines with J gene TRBJ2-1; D ambiguous. V was pared by 4 bases and J by 0 bases, with 7 bases between. Germline lookup yields CDR1 SQVTM and CDR2 ANQGSEA. The CDR3 is 13 residues long. The CDR3 DNA sequence: TGCAGCGTTGGGGGAAGCTCCTACAATGAGCAGTTCTTC. Translating gives CSVGGSSYNEQFF.

The chain joins TRBV5-1 to TRBJ1-3; a weak D match, TRBD1 (5 bases). Trimming removed 3 bases at V and 0 bases at J, with 13 bases between. The CDR3 sequence is 16 residues long. Per germline, CDR1 SGHRS and CDR2 YFSETQ. CDR3: CASSSTEQSSGNTIYF. DNA for the CDR3: TGCGCCAGCAGCTCGACAGAACAGAGCTCTGGAAACACCATATATTTT. The full variable domain, in which reference TRBV5-1 and TRBJ1-3 provide the parts outside the CDR3, is KAGVTQTPRYLIKTRGQQVTLSCSPISGHRSVSWYQQTPGQGLQFLFEYFSETQRNKGNFPGRFSGRQFSNSRSEMNVSTLELGDSALYLCASSSTEQSSGNTIYFGEGSWLTVV.

This sequence joins TRBV5-1 and TRBJ1-2; 8 nucleotides agree with TRBD1. Germline V lookup: CDR1 SGHRS, CDR2 YFSETQ. The CDR3 extends over 14 amino acids. Unmatched junction bases numbered 8, after V lost 6 bases and J lost 4 bases. Here the CDR3 DNA reads TGCGCCAGCAAGCGGGACAGGCTTTTCTATGGCTACACCTTC. Encoded protein: CASKRDRLFYGYTF.

This clone was detected a few times. The gene calls are TRBV5-4 and TRBJ2-2, with TRBD1 matching over 7 bases. The CDR3 runs to 15 residues. V lost 4 bases, J lost 1 base, and 4 bases stayed unmatched. Germline loops: CDR1 SGHNT, CDR2 YYREEE (reference sequence). DNA of the CDR3: TGTGCCAGCAGCAACAGACAGGGGAACACCGGGGAGCTGTTTTTT. It is translated as CASSNRQGNTGELFF.

J is TRBJ1-2 and V is TRBV6-1, with unresolved D. Germline V gene data show CDR1 as MNHNS and CDR2 as SASEGT. CDR3 length: 12 residues. The V end lost 1 base, the J end lost 4 bases, and 4 bases lay between the germline ends. The CDR3 loop reads CASSEDGYGYTF. CDR3 nucleotides: TGTGCCAGCAGTGAAGACGGCTATGGCTACACCTTC.

The chain links TRBV7-2 to TRBJ2-3; TRBD2 matches at 11 bases. Per the germline V gene, CDR1 is SGHTA and CDR2 is FQGNSA. This CDR3 is 17 amino acids long. The J segment lost 6 bases and the V segment lost 5 bases, leaving 13 bases of the junction unmatched. The CDR3 nucleotides read TGTGCCAGCAGCCCGCGACTAGCGGGGTTGGAGGGGGATACGCAGTATTTT. Amino acids: CASSPRLAGLEGDTQYF.

Only a few counts were recorded for this clone. The chain carries TRBV7-9 and TRBJ1-5; D is unresolved. V gave up 5 bases and J gave up 7 bases, with 15 bases separating them. The CDR3 is made up of 14 amino acids. Germline V lookup: CDR1 SEHNR, CDR2 FQNEAQ (reference sequence). CDR3 loop: CASSETSADQPQHF. For the CDR3, the DNA is TGTGCCAGCAGCGAGACCTCCGCCGACCAGCCCCAGCATTTT.

This clone was seen more than once but under ten times. This chain connects TRBV9 to TRBJ2-3; perhaps TRBD2 as D (5 bases). From germline, CDR1 is SGDLS and CDR2 YYNGEE. The CDR3 covers 14 residues. V was clipped by 4 bases and J by 0 bases, with 9 bases between them. The CDR3 sequence is CASSFWTSTDTQYF. In nucleotides, the CDR3 is TGTGCCAGCAGCTTCTGGACTAGCACAGATACGCAGTATTTT.

J is TRBJ2-5 and V is TRBV10-3, with D hard to call. Germline lookup yields CDR1 ENHRY and CDR2 SYGVKD. This CDR3 region has 12 residues. V was clipped by 6 bases and J by 2 bases, with 7 bases between them. CDR3 amino acids: CAISGRQETQYF. CDR3 coding DNA: TGTGCCATCAGCGGCCGACAAGAGACCCAGTACTTC.

This clone was seen a few times. The chain employs TRBV9 and TRBJ2-3, with D uncertain. Looked up from germline, CDR1 is SGDLS and CDR2 is YYNGEE. The V and J ends lost 3 bases and 0 bases respectively, with 14 bases between them. The CDR3 totals 16 residues. Written as DNA, the CDR3 is TGTGCCAGCAGCGGCCGGATGTCCTCTAGCACAGATACGCAGTATTTT. Translating it yields CASSGRMSSSTDTQYF.

This clone was seen once. The chain is built from TRBV19 and TRBJ2-7, with TRBD1 as a possible D gene (7 bases). Germline CDR1 is LNHDA and CDR2 is SQIVND (reference sequence). The CDR3 sequence is 14 residues long. V was cut by 8 bases and J by 0 bases, with 14 bases left in between. The CDR3 coding sequence is TGTGCCAGTTGCGGGACAGCCAACTCCTACGAGCAGTACTTC. Its translation: CASCGTANSYEQYF.

A few counts support this clone. This CDR3 is also generated by other DNA sequences in the sample. The chain carries TRBV29-1 and TRBJ1-2; D gene uncertain. V was shortened by 4 bases and J by 4 bases, with 7 bases between the two germline ends. CDR3 length: 11 amino acids. The germline V gene has CDR1 SQVTM and CDR2 ANQGSEA. CDR3 region: CSVGEGYGYTF. CDR3 DNA: TGCAGCGTTGGGGAGGGCTATGGCTACACCTTC.

The sample holds a few counts of this clone. The CDR3 reads CASSSRDSSTDTQYF. The CDR3 nucleotides are TGTGCCAGCAGTTCCCGGGACAGTAGCACAGATACGCAGTATTTT. The V and J genes are TRBV27 and TRBJ2-3; the match to TRBD1 covers 7 bases. Germline V lookup: CDR1 MNHEY, CDR2 SMNVEV (reference sequence). V lost 4 bases to trimming and J lost 0 bases; unmatched junction nucleotides: 4. The CDR3 length is 15 residues.

J is TRBJ2-3 and V is TRBV4-1; D gene uncertain. The V end was cut by 3 bases, the J end by 4 bases, with 17 bases between. The CDR3 has 16 amino acids. Germline V gene sequence: CDR1 MGHRA, CDR2 YSYEKL. DNA of the CDR3: TGCGCCAGCAGCCACACCCTCCAAAAATTATCAGATACGCAGTATTTT. Translating it yields CASSHTLQKLSDTQYF.

The chain carries TRBV18 and TRBJ2-7, with TRBD1 matching 11 bases. In germline, CDR1 is KGHSH, CDR2 LQKENI. The CDR3 sequence is 13 residues long. Trimming took 3 bases from V and 6 from J; bases not matched to a gene: 1. This CDR3 is CASSPGTGGEQYF. The CDR3, as DNA: TGTGCCAGCTCACCGGGGACAGGGGGCGAGCAGTACTTC.

J is TRBJ2-6 and V is TRBV5-4; D may be TRBD2 (7 bases). This CDR3 region has 16 residues. From germline, CDR1 is SGHNT and CDR2 YYREEE (reference sequence). Trimming removed 1 base at V and 4 bases at J, with 12 bases between. The CDR3 sequence is CASSLRGASGANVLTF. The CDR3 DNA follows: TGTGCCAGCAGCTTGCGGGGGGCGTCCGGGGCCAACGTCCTGACTTTC.

This clone was seen only a few times. The CDR3 sequence: CASSSQGMNTEAFF. The DNA for the CDR3 is TGTGCCAGCAGCTCACAGGGAATGAACACTGAAGCTTTCTTT. The chain couples TRBV5-6 to TRBJ1-1; D possibly corresponds to TRBD1 (6 bases). The CDR3 consists of 14 residues. Germline-derived CDR1 and CDR2 are SGHDT and YYEEEE. V shed 3 bases and J shed 0 bases, with 9 bases lying between them.